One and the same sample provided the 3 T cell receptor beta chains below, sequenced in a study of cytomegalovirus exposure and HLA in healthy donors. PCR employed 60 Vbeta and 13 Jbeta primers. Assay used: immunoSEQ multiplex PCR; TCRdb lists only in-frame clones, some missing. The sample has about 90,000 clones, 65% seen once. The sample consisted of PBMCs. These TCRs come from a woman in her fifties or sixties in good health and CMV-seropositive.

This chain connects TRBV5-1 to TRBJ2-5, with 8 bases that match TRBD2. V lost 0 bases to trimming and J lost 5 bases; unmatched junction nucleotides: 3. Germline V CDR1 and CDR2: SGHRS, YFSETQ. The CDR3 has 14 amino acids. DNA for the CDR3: TGCGCCAGCAGCTTGGATAGCGGGGCCGAGACCCAGTACTTC. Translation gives CASSLDSGAETQYF.

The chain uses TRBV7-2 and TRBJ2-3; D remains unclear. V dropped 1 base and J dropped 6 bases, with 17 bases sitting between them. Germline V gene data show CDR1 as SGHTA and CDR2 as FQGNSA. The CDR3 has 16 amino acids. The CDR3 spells CASSLGPVGGQDTQYF. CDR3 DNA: TGTGCCAGCAGCTTAGGTCCCGTCGGCGGTCAGGATACGCAGTATTTT.

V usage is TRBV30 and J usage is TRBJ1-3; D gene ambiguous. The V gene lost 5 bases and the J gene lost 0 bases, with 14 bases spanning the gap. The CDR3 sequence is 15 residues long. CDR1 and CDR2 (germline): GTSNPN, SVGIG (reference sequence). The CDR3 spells CAWAIQPSSGNTIYF. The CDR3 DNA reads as TGTGCCTGGGCTATACAGCCGTCCTCTGGAAACACCATATATTTT.